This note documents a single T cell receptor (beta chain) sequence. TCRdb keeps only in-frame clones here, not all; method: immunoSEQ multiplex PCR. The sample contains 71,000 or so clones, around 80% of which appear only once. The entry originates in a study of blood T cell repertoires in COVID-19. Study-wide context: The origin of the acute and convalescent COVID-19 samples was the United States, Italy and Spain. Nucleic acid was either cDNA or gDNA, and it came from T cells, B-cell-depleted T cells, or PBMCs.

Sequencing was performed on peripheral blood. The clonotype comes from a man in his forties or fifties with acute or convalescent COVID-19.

CDR3 protein: CASTPSGVHKGYTF. The CDR3 DNA reads as TGTGCCAGCACCCCGTCAGGTGTTCATAAAGGCTACACCTTC. The chain employs TRBV28 and TRBJ1-2; D unclear. V lost 7 bases, J lost 8 bases, and 20 bases lay in between. Germline V CDR1 and CDR2: MDHEN, SYDVKM. CDR3 length: 14 residues.